This T cell receptor beta chain was recovered during a study of cytomegalovirus exposure and HLA in healthy donors. This CDR3 comprises 14 residues. The V gene end was trimmed by 5 bases and the J gene end by 6 bases; junction bases not matched to a gene: 5. CDR1 is LNHDA and CDR2 is SQIVND in the germline V gene (reference sequence). This clone showed up just once. Its antigen is still unknown. The PCR was carried out with 60 Vbeta primers and 13 Jbeta primers. Sequencing used immunoSEQ multiplex PCR; TCRdb keeps in-frame clones, though not all of them. The table has around 140,000 clones, 65% to 85% seen once. General study results and limits: Presence/absence analyses rested on an assumption that sequencing depth was roughly uniform across donors.

This clonotype was sampled from a male donor in good health and CMV-seronegative. The chain couples TRBV19 to TRBJ2-2, with 8 bases lining up with TRBD1. Sequencing input: PBMCs. The CDR3 is CASSRLTGAGELFF. CDR3 DNA: TGTGCCAGTAGTCGATTGACAGGGGCCGGGGAGCTGTTTTTT.